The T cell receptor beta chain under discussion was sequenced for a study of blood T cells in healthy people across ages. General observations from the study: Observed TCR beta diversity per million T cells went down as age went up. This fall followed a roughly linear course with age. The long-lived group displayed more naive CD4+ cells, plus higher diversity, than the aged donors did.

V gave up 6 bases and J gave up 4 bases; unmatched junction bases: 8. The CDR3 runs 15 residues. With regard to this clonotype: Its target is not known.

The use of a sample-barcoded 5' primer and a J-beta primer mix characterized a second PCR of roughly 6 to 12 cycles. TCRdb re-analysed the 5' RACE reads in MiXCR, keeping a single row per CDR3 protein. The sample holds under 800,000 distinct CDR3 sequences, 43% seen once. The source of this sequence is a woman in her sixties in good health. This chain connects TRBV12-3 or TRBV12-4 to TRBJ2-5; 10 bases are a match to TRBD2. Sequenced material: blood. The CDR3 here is CASRSSGGARETQYF. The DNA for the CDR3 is TGTGCCAGCAGATCCAGCGGGGGGGCTCGAGAGACCCAGTACTTC.